Reported below is one T cell receptor beta chain. This record comes from a study of shared clonotypes between healthy human individuals. Looking at the study overall: A couple of women and a few men aged 18 to 49 made up the donors.

Here immunoSEQ multiplex PCR was the method, and the copy in TCRdb shows in-frame clones only, minus some. The sample includes some 1.5 million clones, 95% to 99% seen only once; the top ten take about 0.42%. In germline, CDR1 is SGHDN, CDR2 FVKESK. The CDR3 has 16 amino acids. The J segment lost 8 bases and the V segment lost 2 bases, leaving 8 bases of the junction unmatched. The specimen sequenced was naive CD4+ T cells sorted from blood. The subset here: CD45RA+ positively selected. The source is a young man in good health. The chain carries TRBV14 and TRBJ2-3; 12 bases match TRBD2. The CDR3 bases are TGTGCCAGCAGCCAACCCGAGACTAGCGGGAGAGCTACGCAGTATTTT. It yields the protein CASSQPETSGRATQYF.